This TCR beta chain was sequenced during a study of blood T cell repertoires in COVID-19. About the study: Italy, Spain and the United States were the sources of the convalescent and acute COVID-19 samples. Sources were T cells, B-cell-depleted T cells, or PBMCs; the material itself was cDNA or gDNA.

Original processing methods: Scientists estimated how many nucleated cells there were by amplifying reference gene primers. Sequenced by immunoSEQ multiplex PCR; TCRdb stores in-frame clones only, minus some. V, J and clone size reflect that table, while D and trimming were determined from the DNA. The table records around 300,000 clones, 80% to 90% of them present only once. Trimming took 0 bases from V and 4 from J; bases not matched to a gene: 7. CDR1 SGHKS and CDR2 YYEKEE come from the germline V gene (reference sequence). The CDR3 spans 16 residues. This clonotype was sampled from a woman in her twenties or thirties with active or convalescent COVID-19. V usage is TRBV5-5 and J usage is TRBJ2-5; TRBD2 agrees at 9 bases. The material sequenced was peripheral blood. The CDR3 loop reads CASSLEGGGATETQYF. The CDR3 nucleotides are TGTGCCAGCAGCTTGGAGGGCGGGGGGGCAACAGAGACCCAGTACTTC.